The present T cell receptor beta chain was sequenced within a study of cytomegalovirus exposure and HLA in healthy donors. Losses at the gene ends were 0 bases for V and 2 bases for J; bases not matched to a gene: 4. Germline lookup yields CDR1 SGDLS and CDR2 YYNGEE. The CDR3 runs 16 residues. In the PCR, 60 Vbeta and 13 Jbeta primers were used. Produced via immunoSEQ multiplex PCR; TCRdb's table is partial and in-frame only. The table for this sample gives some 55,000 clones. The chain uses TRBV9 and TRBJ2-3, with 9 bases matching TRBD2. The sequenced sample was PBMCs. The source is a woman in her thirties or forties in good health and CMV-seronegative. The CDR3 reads CASSVGASGDTDTQYF. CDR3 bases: TGTGCCAGCAGCGTAGGGGCTAGCGGGGACACAGATACGCAGTATTTT.